This T cell receptor beta chain comes out of a study of PD-L1 blockade in urothelial cancer. About the research overall: About 90% of the 29 patients were men who had bladder-origin urothelial cancer. When blood samples were assessed, the median T cell count was about 140,000. Enrolled patients had been treated previously with 0 to 3 chemotherapy regimens. General study findings and limits: Tumor-linked clones in blood grew more by 3 weeks in durable-benefit patients.

Germline V gene sequence: CDR1 MGHRA, CDR2 YSYEKL. V lost 1 base, J lost 8 bases, and 8 bases lay in between. CDR3 size: 13 residues. Produced via immunoSEQ multiplex PCR; TCRdb's table is partial and in-frame only. Of tens of thousands of clones in the sample, 88% were seen once. Note on this clone: Its target is unknown.

Noted time point: peripheral blood 6 weeks after treatment start. The source material was PBMCs, sampled around atezolizumab (anti-PD-L1) treatment. The rearrangement uses TRBV4-1 and TRBJ1-4; unclear D gene. This TCR was recovered from a man aged 55 to 70 with urothelial cancer. The CDR3 loop is CASSQGRREKLFF. DNA of the CDR3: TGCGCCAGCAGCCAAGGGAGGCGGGAAAAACTGTTTTTT.